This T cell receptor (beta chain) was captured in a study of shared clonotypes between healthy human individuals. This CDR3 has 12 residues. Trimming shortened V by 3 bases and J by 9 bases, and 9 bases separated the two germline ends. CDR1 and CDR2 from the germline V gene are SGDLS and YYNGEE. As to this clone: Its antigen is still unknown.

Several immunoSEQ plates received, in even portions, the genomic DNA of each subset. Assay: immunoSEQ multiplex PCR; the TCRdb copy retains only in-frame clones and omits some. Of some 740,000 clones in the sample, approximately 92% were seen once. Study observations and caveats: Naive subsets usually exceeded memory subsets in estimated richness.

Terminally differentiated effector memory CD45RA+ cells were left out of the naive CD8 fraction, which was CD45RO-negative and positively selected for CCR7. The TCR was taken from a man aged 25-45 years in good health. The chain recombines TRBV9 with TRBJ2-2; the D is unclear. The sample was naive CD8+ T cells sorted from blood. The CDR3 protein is CASSANLWELFF. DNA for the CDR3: TGTGCCAGCAGCGCCAACCTATGGGAGCTGTTTTTT.